This T cell receptor beta chain came from a study of human T cells and chemical hapten exposure. For the study at large: Patients had diphenylcyclopropenone applied to the scalp weekly throughout the roughly 24-week study.

In its sample, this clonotype was seen a few times. The time point: patch test 2, 6 weeks after DPC sensitization. Indicated treatment: therapeutic diphenylcyclopropenone sensitization with weekly scalp DPC. This CDR3 comprises 15 residues. The germline gives CDR1 SGHTA, CDR2 FQGNSA. Deletions cut 5 bases from V and 1 base from J, with 14 bases between. MiXCR was run by TCRdb on the RACE reads, yielding one entry per CDR3 protein. This sample yields a few hundred thousand distinct CDR3 sequences, of which about 6.3% are seen a single time; 4.5% to 6% belongs to the top ten. The chain employs TRBV7-2 and TRBJ1-1; D ambiguous. The specimen was whole blood, collected in connection with sensitization to the hapten diphenylcyclopropenone (DPC). The sequence was obtained from a woman under 30 with alopecia areata. Some clones in this sample may be carry-over from other donors' samples. The CDR3 DNA is TGTGCCAGCAGCCCACGAGGTTGGCGGAACACTGAAGCTTTCTTT. It encodes CASSPRGWRNTEAFF.